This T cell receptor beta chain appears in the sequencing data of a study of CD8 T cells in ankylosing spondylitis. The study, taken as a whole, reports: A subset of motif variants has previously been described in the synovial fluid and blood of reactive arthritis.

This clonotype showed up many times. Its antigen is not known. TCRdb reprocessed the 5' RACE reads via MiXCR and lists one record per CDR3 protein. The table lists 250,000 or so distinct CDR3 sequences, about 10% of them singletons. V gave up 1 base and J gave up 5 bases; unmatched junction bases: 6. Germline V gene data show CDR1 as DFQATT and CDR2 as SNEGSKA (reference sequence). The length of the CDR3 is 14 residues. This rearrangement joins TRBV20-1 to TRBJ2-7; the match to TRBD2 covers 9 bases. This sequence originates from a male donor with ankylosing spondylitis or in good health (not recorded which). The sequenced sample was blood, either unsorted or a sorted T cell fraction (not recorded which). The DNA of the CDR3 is TGCAGTGCTAGAGGTCCAGCGGGGGGCCACGAGCAGTACTTC. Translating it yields CSARGPAGGHEQYF.